These 32 T cell receptor beta chains originate from one sample sequenced in a study of CD8+ T cells in alopecia areata (dated by TCRdb to 2016 to 2018). What this sample's time point label stands for: around 28 days on oral tofacitinib. Read against the paper, the sample's treatment or condition label means: oral pan-JAK inhibitor, 5-10 mg twice daily. The library was made by the immunoSEQ multiplex PCR assay. To provide template for TCR sequencing, every sample had RNA extracted and reverse transcribed into cDNA. This is the immuneACCESS table as TCRdb keeps it, with only in-frame sequences that have V and J called. A part of the clones is gone; compared with another copy, unresolved V genes explain less than half, and the rest is unexplained. The sample table contains approximately 120,000 clones; only one count was recorded for approximately 57% of them. The ten largest clones capture roughly 5% of the sample.

The sequenced sample was CD4+ T cells sorted from blood, obtained at week 4, from a patient treated with tofacitinib. These receptors came from a human donor with alopecia areata.

The V call is TRBV18, the J call TRBJ2-7; D gene uncertain. The CDR3 spans 14 residues. V was pared by 6 bases and J by 2 bases, with 14 bases between. Germline V gene lookup returns CDR1 KGHSH and CDR2 LQKENI. The CDR3 sequence: CASSTIDGPYEQYF. CDR3 nucleotides: TGTGCCAGCTCGACGATCGACGGGCCCTACGAGCAGTACTTC.

This chain uses TRBV15 with TRBJ1-2, with D unclear. The V end was cut by 3 bases, the J end by 6 bases, with 8 bases between. The CDR3 sequence is 12 residues long. Per germline, CDR1 LNHNV and CDR2 YYDKDF (reference sequence). The CDR3 nucleotides read TGTGCCACCAGCAGGACCGGGAATGGCTACACCTTC. It codes for CATSRTGNGYTF.

The count of this clone is one. This rearrangement joins TRBV18 to TRBJ1-6; 7 bases match TRBD1. The J segment lost 8 bases and the V segment lost 6 bases, leaving 13 bases of the junction unmatched. Germline V CDR1 and CDR2: KGHSH, LQKENI. The CDR3 is made up of 16 amino acids. The CDR3 DNA sequence: TGTGCCAGCTCTAACCCTAAACAGGGGAGGGATTCACCCCTCCACTTT. Protein sequence: CASSNPKQGRDSPLHF.

The V and J genes are TRBV7-2 and TRBJ1-2, with TRBD1 matching 8 bases. Unmatched junction bases numbered 5, after V lost 1 base and J lost 4 bases. CDR3 length: 15 amino acids. CDR1 and CDR2 (germline): SGHTA, FQGNSA. For the CDR3, the DNA is TGTGCCAGCAGCTTAGGCGGGGGACAGGCCTATGGCTACACCTTC. Amino acids: CASSLGGGQAYGYTF.

In DNA form, the CDR3 reads TGCGCCAGCAGCTTTGCCCAGGGGGCGGATTCCTACGAGCAGTACTTC. Translation gives CASSFAQGADSYEQYF. The chain couples TRBV5-1 to TRBJ2-7; 8 bases are a match to TRBD1. Per germline, CDR1 SGHRS and CDR2 YFSETQ. This CDR3 spans 16 amino acids. V lost 2 bases to trimming and J lost 1 base; unmatched junction nucleotides: 8.

The V and J genes are TRBV7-2 and TRBJ2-6, with D uncertain. This CDR3 spans 17 amino acids. CDR1 is SGHTA and CDR2 is FQGNSA in the germline V gene. V lost 1 base to trimming and J lost 0 bases, with 10 bases between them. The CDR3 region is CASSLDDWSSGANVLTF. CDR3 sequence (DNA): TGTGCCAGCAGCTTAGATGACTGGAGCTCTGGGGCCAACGTCCTGACTTTC.

At least ten counts were recorded for this clone. The chain is built from TRBV7-8 and TRBJ2-2; the D is unclear. Germline-derived CDR1 and CDR2 are SGHVS and FQNEAQ. V shed 1 base and J shed 4 bases, with 10 bases lying between them. This CDR3 is 15 amino acids long. In nucleotides, the CDR3 is TGTGCCAGCAGCTTAGTGGGCGGCTCCACCGGGGAGCTGTTTTTT. Translation gives CASSLVGGSTGELFF.

The chain is built from TRBV30 and TRBJ1-5; no clear D gene. This CDR3 comprises 12 residues. Trimming took off 2 bases at V and 9 bases at J, with 11 bases between the two ends. Germline loops: CDR1 GTSNPN, CDR2 SVGIG (reference sequence). Here the CDR3 reads CAWSQNPGPQHF. CDR3 DNA: TGTGCCTGGAGTCAAAACCCAGGGCCCCAGCATTTT. The full variable domain, in which reference TRBV30 and TRBJ1-5 provide the parts outside the CDR3, is SQTIHQWPATLVQPVGSPLSLECTVEGTSNPNLYWYRQAAGRGLQLLFYSVGIGQISSEVPQNLSASRPQDRQFILSSKKLLLSDSGFYLCAWSQNPGPQHFGDGTRLSIL.

The V call is TRBV7-2, the J call TRBJ1-1; D is possibly TRBD1 (5 bases). Germline CDR1 reads SGHTA; CDR2 reads FQGNSA. CDR3 length: 13 amino acids. Trimming cost V 10 bases and J 0 bases, with 12 bases left between them. The CDR3 loop is CATMGHLNTEAFF. CDR3 nucleotides: TGTGCCACCATGGGGCACCTGAACACTGAAGCTTTCTTT.

The V and J genes are TRBV30 and TRBJ1-1, with no clear D. This CDR3 comprises 11 residues. The ends were cut back, 0 bases at V and 5 bases at J, with 4 bases in the middle. CDR1 and CDR2 (germline): GTSNPN, SVGIG (reference sequence). CDR3 DNA sequence: TGTGCCTGGAGTGTACAGACTGAAGCTTTCTTT. This codes for CAWSVQTEAFF.

The V call is TRBV4-3, the J call TRBJ2-2; 12 positions agree with TRBD2. The germline V gene encodes CDR1 LGHNA and CDR2 YSLEER. This CDR3 region has 18 residues. J gave up 0 bases and V 2 bases, and 4 bases lay outside the gene matches. This CDR3 is CASSQWTSGNANTGELFF. CDR3 DNA sequence: TGCGCCAGCAGCCAATGGACTAGCGGGAATGCGAACACCGGGGAGCTGTTTTTT.

This clone occurred a few times. The V gene is TRBV6-5, the J gene TRBJ2-1; D is possibly TRBD2 (5 bases). CDR3 length: 14 amino acids. CDR1 and CDR2 (germline): MNHEY, SVGAGI. Trimming took 6 bases from V and 7 from J, leaving 16 bases between them. The CDR3 DNA sequence: TGTGCCAGCAGCACAGCCCATCGGAGGAATGAGCAGTTCTTC. Translated, it gives CASSTAHRRNEQFF.

There are a few counts of this clone. In DNA, the CDR3 is TGCAGCGTTGTGGGTTCGGGAGCTTCCTACGAGCAGTACTTC. Its protein product is CSVVGSGASYEQYF. The genes are TRBV29-1 and TRBJ2-7; possibly TRBD2 for D (6 bases). Germline V lookup: CDR1 SQVTM, CDR2 ANQGSEA. The CDR3 is made up of 14 amino acids. The V and J ends lost 4 bases and 1 base respectively, with 14 bases between them.

Only one count was recorded for this clone. In DNA, the CDR3 is TGTGCCAGCAGTTTCCGGGCGACGAACAATCAGCCCCAGCATTTT. Residues: CASSFRATNNQPQHF. The chain combines TRBV27 with TRBJ1-5; D unclear. Germline assignment: CDR1 MNHEY and CDR2 SMNVEV (reference sequence). The CDR3 runs 15 residues. Trimming pared 3 bases from V and 3 bases from J, leaving 12 bases between.

CDR3 in DNA: TGCAGCGTTGAAGGGACAGCTACAAATGAGCAGTTCTTC. This gives the protein CSVEGTATNEQFF. The chain has TRBV29-1 and TRBJ2-1; possibly TRBD1 for D (6 bases). This CDR3 has 13 residues. Per germline, CDR1 SQVTM and CDR2 ANQGSEA. Trimming removed 1 base from V and 7 bases from J, with 11 bases in between.

Here the CDR3 reads CASRDTPGSDTQYF. The CDR3 nucleotides read TGTGCCAGCAGGGATACCCCAGGTTCAGATACGCAGTATTTT. The rearrangement joins TRBV2 to TRBJ2-3; no definite D call. CDR1 is SNHLY and CDR2 is FYNNEI in the germline V gene. This CDR3 spans 14 amino acids. V was trimmed by 6 bases and J by 4 bases, leaving 14 bases between them.

V gene TRBV2 combines with J gene TRBJ2-2; perhaps TRBD2 as D (5 bases). This CDR3 has 14 amino acids. V lost 4 bases and J lost 2, with 8 bases in between. From germline, CDR1 is SNHLY and CDR2 FYNNEI. The CDR3 nucleotides read TGTGCCAGCAGTGTGCGGGTCAACACCGGGGAGCTGTTTTTT. It encodes CASSVRVNTGELFF.

This sequence joins TRBV13 and TRBJ2-7; TRBD2 aligns across 8 bases. Per germline, CDR1 PRHDT and CDR2 FYEKMQ (reference sequence). CDR3 size: 15 residues. Unmatched junction bases numbered 9, after V lost 4 bases and J lost 4 bases. The CDR3 loop is CASSYPGLEGYEQYF. The CDR3 bases are TGTGCCAGCAGCTACCCGGGACTAGAAGGGTACGAGCAGTACTTC.

This chain connects TRBV25-1 to TRBJ2-6; TRBD1 or TRBD2 may be the D gene (5 bases each). The V and J ends lost 5 bases and 4 bases respectively, with 15 bases between them. Germline CDR1 is MGHDK and CDR2 is SYGVNS. CDR3 length: 16 amino acids. CDR3 DNA: TGTGCCAGCAGTCATGCCGGGACCTGGGGGGCCAACGTCCTGACTTTC. It encodes CASSHAGTWGANVLTF.

This clone was seen a handful of times. The chain uses TRBV2 and TRBJ1-5; D is uncertain. Germline V gene sequence: CDR1 SNHLY, CDR2 FYNNEI. CDR3 length equals 14 residues. V was clipped by 11 bases and J by 7 bases, with 21 bases between them. The CDR3 nucleotides read TGTGCCGGCACTAGGGATTCCGCGGGGCAGCCCCAGCATTTT. The encoded protein is CAGTRDSAGQPQHF.

The chain employs TRBV7-2 and TRBJ2-3; 12 bases align to TRBD2. The germline V gene encodes CDR1 SGHTA and CDR2 FQGNSA. With V trimmed by 0 bases and J by 2 bases, 3 bases remained unmatched. The CDR3 spans 17 residues. The CDR3 region is CASSLAWTSGVTDTQYF. CDR3 sequence (DNA): TGTGCCAGCAGCTTAGCCTGGACTAGCGGGGTCACAGATACGCAGTATTTT.

The chain combines TRBV6-1 with TRBJ2-6; D unresolved. V lost 2 bases and J 2 bases, leaving 7 bases between the germline ends. Germline lookup yields CDR1 MNHNS and CDR2 SASEGT. The CDR3 loop spans 15 amino acids. The CDR3 sequence is CASSERSAGANVLTF. DNA of the CDR3: TGTGCCAGCAGTGAAAGGTCCGCTGGGGCCAACGTCCTGACTTTC.

The chain uses TRBV29-1 and TRBJ2-3; D gene uncertain. The germline V gene has CDR1 SQVTM and CDR2 ANQGSEA. The V end was cut by 0 bases, the J end by 1 base, with 5 bases between. The CDR3 consists of 13 residues. For the CDR3, the DNA is TGCAGCGTTGAAGATCAGGGCACAGATACGCAGTATTTT. It codes for CSVEDQGTDTQYF.

The rearrangement uses TRBV4-1 and TRBJ2-4; TRBD2 matches 9 bases. CDR3 length: 14 residues. Germline CDR1 is MGHRA and CDR2 is YSYEKL. V dropped 4 bases and J dropped 4; count of bases not matched to a gene: 2. The CDR3 sequence: CASSLLAGKNIQYF. For the CDR3, the DNA is TGCGCCAGCAGCCTTCTAGCGGGAAAAAACATTCAGTACTTC.

V usage is TRBV29-1 and J usage is TRBJ1-2; TRBD1 is a possible D gene (5 bases). V lost 4 bases, J lost 3 bases, and 12 bases lay in between. Germline V lookup: CDR1 SQVTM, CDR2 ANQGSEA. This CDR3 has 13 amino acids. The DNA for the CDR3 is TGCAGCGTTGCGGTACAGGCAGACTATGGCTACACCTTC. Its protein is CSVAVQADYGYTF.

V usage is TRBV29-1 and J usage is TRBJ2-1; D may be TRBD2 (6 bases). The CDR3 consists of 12 residues. The germline V and J ends were trimmed by 6 bases and 7 bases, with 13 bases remaining between them. Germline lookup yields CDR1 SQVTM and CDR2 ANQGSEA. Here the CDR3 reads CSVRRALNEQFF. The CDR3 DNA is TGCAGCGTGAGGAGGGCCTTGAATGAGCAGTTCTTC.

CDR3 coding DNA: TGTGCCAGCGGGGCCGTTCGCACCGGGGAGCTGTTTTTT. The encoded protein is CASGAVRTGELFF. The chain links TRBV5-4 to TRBJ2-2; tentatively, D is TRBD1 (5 bases). This CDR3 has 13 amino acids. CDR1 and CDR2 from the germline V gene are SGHNT and YYREEE (reference sequence). V was trimmed by 7 bases and J by 4 bases, leaving 11 bases between them.

The chain is built from TRBV30 and TRBJ1-2; D is undetermined. CDR3 length equals 14 residues. V lost 0 bases, J lost 6 bases, and 14 bases lay in between. Germline V gene sequence: CDR1 GTSNPN, CDR2 SVGIG (reference sequence). The CDR3 nucleotides read TGTGCCTGGAGTGTCAACAGAATGGCCAATGGCTACACCTTC. It codes for CAWSVNRMANGYTF.

There are a few counts of this clone. V and J are TRBV19 and TRBJ2-2, with TRBD2 matching 13 bases. V lost 6 bases, J lost 9 bases, and 13 bases stayed unmatched. CDR3 length: 17 amino acids. CDR1 is LNHDA and CDR2 is SQIVND in the germline V gene (reference sequence). Here the CDR3 reads CASSNPGTSGTTRELFF. CDR3 coding DNA: TGTGCCAGTAGCAACCCTGGGACTAGCGGGACTACACGGGAGCTGTTTTTT.

This clone has just one count. The rearrangement links TRBV5-6 to TRBJ2-1, with D possibly matching TRBD2 (5 bases). CDR3 length: 15 amino acids. V was trimmed by 0 bases and J by 5 bases, leaving 12 bases between them. The germline V gene encodes CDR1 SGHDT and CDR2 YYEEEE. The CDR3 sequence is CASSLAGLLNNEQFF. The CDR3 DNA follows: TGTGCCAGCAGCTTGGCAGGACTCCTCAACAATGAGCAGTTCTTC. Variable domain in full (rest from reference TRBV5-6 and TRBJ2-1): DAGVTQSPTHLIKTRGQQVTLRCSPKSGHDTVSWYQQALGQGPQFIFQYYEEEERQRGNFPDRFSGHQFPNYSSELNVNALLLGDSALYLCASSLAGLLNNEQFFGPGTRLTVL.

The rearrangement joins TRBV28 to TRBJ2-7; 7 bases match TRBD1. Germline V gene lookup returns CDR1 MDHEN and CDR2 SYDVKM. The ends lost 7 bases at V and 5 bases at J; junction bases unmatched: 8. CDR3 size: 13 residues. The CDR3 reads CASNKQGYNEQYF. Here the CDR3 DNA reads TGTGCCAGCAATAAACAGGGGTACAACGAGCAGTACTTC.

The gene calls are TRBV6-6 and TRBJ2-5, with D maybe TRBD2 (6 bases). Germline assignment: CDR1 MNHNY and CDR2 SVGAGI (reference sequence). Trimming took off 6 bases at V and 4 bases at J, with 15 bases between the two ends. The CDR3 is 14 residues long. The CDR3 DNA is TGTGCCAGCAGCTTCCTCCCCGGGGGAGAGACCCAGTACTTC. Translation gives CASSFLPGGETQYF.